The 5 T cell receptor beta chains below were found in one sample sequenced in a study of post-analysis software for immune sequencing data. The TCR beta cDNA libraries carried unique molecular identifiers. TCRdb re-derived calls from the PCR reads in MiXCR, one entry per CDR3 protein. Found here are around 710,000 distinct CDR3 sequences, roughly 50% of them singletons; the top ten hold 4.9%. General study findings and limits: Five or six TRBV segments, TRBV5-6, TRBV5-1 and TRBV20-1 among them, were found more frequent in patients than controls.

These TCRs are of unknown antigen specificity. Sequenced material: blood. The receptor source for this set is a girl aged 10 to 17 with multiple sclerosis.

This clonotype was seen only a few times. This rearrangement joins TRBV7-9 to TRBJ2-1, with 7 positions matching TRBD2. Losses at the gene ends were 4 bases for V and 7 bases for J; bases not matched to a gene: 13. CDR3 length equals 16 residues. Germline CDR1 and CDR2: SEHNR and FQNEAQ (reference sequence). CDR3 sequence (DNA): TGTGCCAGCAGCTCCCCCAGTAGCGGGCCTACGAATGAGCAGTTCTTC. Its translation: CASSSPSSGPTNEQFF.

This clonotype was observed a few times. V gene TRBV7-2 combines with J gene TRBJ2-1; TRBD2 aligns across 10 bases. From germline, CDR1 is SGHTA and CDR2 FQGNSA. After removal of 4 bases from V and 9 bases from J, the junction contained 12 bases not matched to a gene. The CDR3 consists of 16 residues. For the CDR3, the DNA is TGTGCCAGCAGCTCCGGGCGGCTAGCGGGAGTGGTTGAGCAGTTCTTC. Protein product: CASSSGRLAGVVEQFF.

This clonotype has a handful of counts. The rearrangement uses TRBV9 and TRBJ2-7; 10 nucleotides agree with TRBD2. Germline V gene sequence: CDR1 SGDLS, CDR2 YYNGEE. This CDR3 has 15 amino acids. J gave up 3 bases and V 6 bases, and 9 bases lay outside the gene matches. The CDR3 DNA reads TGTGCCAGCAACCCAAGCGGGAGGGCCAACTACGAGCAGTACTTC. Protein sequence: CASNPSGRANYEQYF.

The chain carries TRBV4-3 and TRBJ2-6; 11 nucleotides match TRBD1. Germline V gene data show CDR1 as LGHNA and CDR2 as YSLEER. The length of the CDR3 is 22 residues. V gave up 0 bases and J gave up 2 bases; unmatched junction bases: 15. The CDR3 DNA reads as TGCGCCAGCAGCCAAGAAAAGGACAGGGGGCAGCAAGTAGGCACTGGGGCCAACGTCCTGACTTTC. It translates to CASSQEKDRGQQVGTGANVLTF.

This clonotype was seen a handful of times. The rearrangement links TRBV10-3 to TRBJ1-2; 7 nucleotides align to TRBD1. V was pared by 3 bases and J by 3 bases, with 7 bases of the junction left unmatched. Germline V gene lookup returns CDR1 ENHRY and CDR2 SYGVKD. This CDR3 has 15 residues. Here the CDR3 reads CAISDRGTEDYGYTF. The CDR3 nucleotides are TGTGCCATCAGTGATCGCGGGACAGAGGACTATGGCTACACCTTC.